Given below is one T cell receptor beta chain in context. The sample originates from a study of siplizumab effects on memory and regulatory T cells. Sequencing of each sample assayed roughly 100,000 TCR templates. TCRdb's copy holds only in-frame clones and misses some; the assay was immunoSEQ multiplex PCR. The data show around 68,000 clones, approximately 88% seen once. The germline V gene encodes CDR1 SGHRS and CDR2 YFSETQ. V was clipped by 1 base and J by 4 bases, with 11 bases between them. CDR3 length: 14 residues. J is TRBJ1-1 and V is TRBV5-1; D unresolved. Sequenced sample: Tregs sorted from blood. This clonotype was sampled from a human donor in good health. This CDR3 is CASSLTALTTEAFF. Here the CDR3 DNA reads TGCGCCAGCAGCTTGACTGCTTTGACCACTGAAGCTTTCTTT.